The 30 T cell receptor beta chains in this list originate from one sample, sequenced in a study of blood T cell repertoires in COVID-19. Produced via immunoSEQ multiplex PCR; TCRdb's table is partial and in-frame only. The table shows 68,000 or so clones, with 90% occurring only once. Sequenced sample: peripheral blood. These receptors came from a man aged 50-60 years with COVID-19, enrolled during active disease.

This clone was observed once. The rearrangement links TRBV6-6 to TRBJ2-1; TRBD1 is a possible D gene (5 bases). Trimming cost V 7 bases and J 0 bases, with 10 bases left between them. From germline, CDR1 is MNHNY and CDR2 SVGAGI (reference sequence). CDR3 length: 14 residues. The DNA of the CDR3 is TGTGCCAGCAAGGACACCGACTCCTACAATGAGCAGTTCTTC. Translating gives CASKDTDSYNEQFF.

The V gene is TRBV5-1, the J gene TRBJ1-2, with D tentatively TRBD1 (5 bases). CDR1 is SGHRS, CDR2 YFSETQ, per germline. The CDR3 sequence is 14 residues long. Deletions cut 0 bases from V and 6 bases from J, with 12 bases between. DNA of the CDR3: TGCGCCAGCAGCTTGGCAGGCACCAGGGATGGCTACACCTTC. Amino acid sequence: CASSLAGTRDGYTF.

The chain employs TRBV5-8 and TRBJ2-5; D is possibly TRBD2 (7 bases). V gave up 10 bases and J gave up 5 bases, with 15 bases separating them. Looked up from germline, CDR1 is SGHTS and CDR2 is YDEGEE. The CDR3 contains 12 residues. CDR3 bases: TGTGCCGGTCAGGGGCGGGAGGAGACCCAGTACTTC. Its protein product is CAGQGREETQYF.

V is TRBV19 and J is TRBJ2-5, with D possibly matching TRBD1 (5 bases). The CDR3 has 19 residues. Per germline, CDR1 LNHDA and CDR2 SQIVND (reference sequence). Trimming took off 7 bases at V and 0 bases at J, with 27 bases between the two ends. The DNA for the CDR3 is TGTGCCAGTACCCGGCGGCCAGGGTCGCAAAACCTGTACCAAGAGACCCAGTACTTC. Its translation: CASTRRPGSQNLYQETQYF. The full variable domain, its missing parts supplied by reference TRBV19 and TRBJ2-5, is DGGITQSPKYLFRKEGQNVTLSCEQNLNHDAMYWYRQDPGQGLRLIYYSQIVNDFQKGDIAEGYSVSREKKESFPLTVTSAQKNPTAFYLCASTRRPGSQNLYQETQYFGPGTRLLVL.

This sequence joins TRBV4-3 and TRBJ2-1, with a weak D call TRBD2 (5 bases). The CDR3 extends over 18 amino acids. V lost 1 base and J 7 bases, leaving 23 bases between the germline ends. The germline V gene encodes CDR1 LGHNA and CDR2 YSLEER. The CDR3 region has the DNA TGCGCCAGCAGCCAAGCCCCCCGGGCTAGCCCAAGATGGAATGAGCAGTTCTTC. Its translation: CASSQAPRASPRWNEQFF.

V is TRBV19 and J is TRBJ1-3; TRBD1 agrees at 9 bases. Germline lookup yields CDR1 LNHDA and CDR2 SQIVND (reference sequence). The V and J ends lost 9 bases and 0 bases, in that order; junction bases with no gene match: 9. The CDR3 extends over 16 amino acids. CDR3: CASGTGGAYSGNTIYF. Here the CDR3 DNA reads TGTGCCAGCGGAACAGGGGGCGCTTACTCTGGAAACACCATATATTTT.

The chain has TRBV5-1 and TRBJ1-1; no firm D call. The length of the CDR3 is 15 residues. Trimming removed 1 base from V and 0 bases from J, with 10 bases in between. CDR1 and CDR2 (germline): SGHRS, YFSETQ. The CDR3 DNA is TGCGCCAGCAGCTTGAGTCGGGAACTGAACACTGAAGCTTTCTTT. This gives the protein CASSLSRELNTEAFF. The variable domain in full, completed from reference TRBV5-1 and TRBJ1-1, reads KAGVTQTPRYLIKTRGQQVTLSCSPISGHRSVSWYQQTPGQGLQFLFEYFSETQRNKGNFPGRFSGRQFSNSRSEMNVSTLELGDSALYLCASSLSRELNTEAFFGQGTRLTVV.

This rearrangement joins TRBV6-2 or TRBV6-3 to TRBJ2-7, with TRBD2 as a possible D gene (5 bases). Germline V gives CDR1 MNHEY, CDR2 SVGEGT. CDR3 length: 14 residues. The V gene lost 2 bases and the J gene lost 5 bases, with 13 bases spanning the gap. The CDR3 protein is CASSYREVGNEQYF. The CDR3 DNA reads TGTGCCAGCAGTTACCGGGAAGTCGGGAACGAGCAGTACTTC.

This sequence joins TRBV3-1 (or the pseudogene TRBV3-2) and TRBJ2-5, with a possible D match to TRBD1 (6 bases). V lost 3 bases to trimming and J lost 11 bases, with 22 bases between them. The V gene's germline CDR1 is LGHDT and CDR2 YNNKEL (reference sequence). The CDR3 has 15 amino acids. CDR3 nucleotides: TGTGCCAGCAGCCAGAGTGATTCGGACAGAGGTGCTCAGTACTTC. Encoded protein: CASSQSDSDRGAQYF.

This sequence joins TRBV7-2 and TRBJ2-1; the match to TRBD2 covers 9 bases. Germline CDR1 and CDR2: SGHTA and FQGNSA. The ends lost 2 bases at V and 7 bases at J; junction bases unmatched: 15. The CDR3 length is 18 residues. The CDR3 is CASSLSARFSGSANEQFF. CDR3 coding DNA: TGTGCCAGCAGCTTATCGGCTCGGTTTAGCGGGAGTGCAAATGAGCAGTTCTTC.

In DNA form, the CDR3 reads TGTGCCAGCAGCTCGCCAGCGGGAGACTCCTACAATGAGCAGTTCTTC. Protein sequence: CASSSPAGDSYNEQFF. The chain employs TRBV7-3 and TRBJ2-1; 8 positions agree with TRBD2. Germline V CDR1 and CDR2: SGHTA, FQGTGA. The CDR3 runs to 16 residues. V dropped 4 bases and J dropped 0; count of bases not matched to a gene: 5. The variable domain in full, completed from reference TRBV7-3 and TRBJ2-1, reads GAGVSQTPSNKVTEKGKYVELRCDPISGHTALYWYRQSLGQGPEFLIYFQGTGAADDSGLPNDRFFAVRPEGSVSTLKIQRTERGDSAVYLCASSSPAGDSYNEQFFGPGTRLTVL.

This chain joins TRBV7-9 and TRBJ1-1; 8 nucleotides line up with TRBD1. The germline CDR1 and CDR2 sequences are SEHNR and FQNEAQ (reference sequence). V lost 5 bases and J lost 0; bases outside the gene matches: 5. The CDR3 spans 15 residues. Written as DNA, the CDR3 is TGTGCCAGCAGCACCGGACAGGGTATGAACACTGAAGCTTTCTTT. It encodes CASSTGQGMNTEAFF.

The V gene is TRBV2, the J gene TRBJ2-1, with 8 positions matching TRBD2. J gave up 7 bases and V 2 bases, and 7 bases lay outside the gene matches. Looked up from germline, CDR1 is SNHLY and CDR2 is FYNNEI. This CDR3 has 15 residues. The CDR3: CASSERTGGPNEQFF. CDR3 DNA: TGTGCCAGCAGTGAAAGAACGGGAGGGCCTAATGAGCAGTTCTTC.

V and J are TRBV5-4 and TRBJ2-2; 12 positions agree with TRBD2. This CDR3 contains 16 residues. Looked up from germline, CDR1 is SGHNT and CDR2 is YYREEE (reference sequence). Germline trimming cut 1 base from V and 8 bases from J; bases unmatched to any gene: 6. CDR3 DNA: TGTGCCAGCAGCTTGAAACTAGCGGGAGGCTCAGGGGAGCTGTTTTTT. Translated, it gives CASSLKLAGGSGELFF. The full variable domain, rest sourced from reference TRBV5-4 and TRBJ2-2, is ETGVTQSPTHLIKTRGQQVTLRCSSQSGHNTVSWYQQALGQGPQFIFQYYREEENGRGNFPPRFSGLQFPNYSSELNVNALELDDSALYLCASSLKLAGGSGELFFGEGSRLTVL.

The chain is built from TRBV4-2 and TRBJ1-1, with 8 bases matching TRBD1. The CDR3 consists of 15 residues. CDR1 and CDR2 (germline): LGHNA, YNFKEQ. V lost 0 bases and J lost 9; bases outside the gene matches: 9. This chain's CDR3 is CASSQDEGGQGQAFF. CDR3 nucleotide sequence: TGTGCCAGCAGCCAAGATGAGGGTGGACAGGGACAAGCTTTCTTT.

In nucleotides, the CDR3 is TGTGCCAGCAGTTACACGGCTAGCGGGTACAATGAGCAGTTCTTC. This translates into CASSYTASGYNEQFF. The rearrangement links TRBV6-5 to TRBJ2-1, with 8 bases identical to TRBD2. CDR1 is MNHEY, CDR2 SVGAGI, per germline. This CDR3 region has 15 residues. V lost 2 bases to trimming and J lost 4 bases; unmatched junction nucleotides: 4.

This clone has only one observation. The rearrangement joins TRBV4-1 to TRBJ2-7, with D unclear. V lost 1 base and J 4 bases, leaving 8 bases between the germline ends. Per germline, CDR1 MGHRA and CDR2 YSYEKL. The CDR3 is 13 residues long. The CDR3 spells CASSQGDKYEQYF. The CDR3 bases are TGCGCCAGCAGCCAAGGAGATAAGTACGAGCAGTACTTC.

The chain recombines TRBV5-1 with TRBJ1-2, with D perhaps matching TRBD1 (5 bases). CDR1 is SGHRS, CDR2 YFSETQ, per germline. The CDR3 runs to 15 residues. V lost 0 bases to trimming and J lost 3 bases, with 12 bases between them. The CDR3: CASSLAQGRDYGYTF. CDR3 sequence (DNA): TGCGCCAGCAGCTTGGCTCAGGGAAGGGACTATGGCTACACCTTC.

The V and J genes are TRBV25-1 and TRBJ2-1, with D possibly matching TRBD2 (6 bases). The CDR3 length is 17 residues. Germline CDR1 is MGHDK and CDR2 is SYGVNS. The germline V and J ends were trimmed by 4 bases and 9 bases, with 25 bases remaining between them. In DNA, the CDR3 is TGTGCCAGCAGTGGACCGGGACTCGTCGGACTATCGGCTGAGCAGTTCTTC. Translated, it gives CASSGPGLVGLSAEQFF.

The V gene is TRBV6-5, the J gene TRBJ2-7; possible D gene TRBD1, 5 bases. Trimming took 2 bases from V and 0 from J, leaving 14 bases between them. Germline V lookup: CDR1 MNHEY, CDR2 SVGAGI. There are 16 residues in the CDR3. The CDR3 region has the DNA TGTGCCAGCAGTTACGACGCAGGGTTTAGCTCCTACGAGCAGTACTTC. Its protein is CASSYDAGFSSYEQYF.

This sequence joins TRBV15 and TRBJ2-1, with TRBD2 identical over 7 bases. Germline V gives CDR1 LNHNV, CDR2 YYDKDF (reference sequence). This CDR3 has 14 residues. Trimming at V came to 9 bases and at J to 4 bases, leaving 9 bases not matched to a gene. CDR3 residues: CATTLSGDYNEQFF. CDR3 coding DNA: TGTGCCACTACCTTAAGCGGGGATTACAATGAGCAGTTCTTC.

The chain joins TRBV9 to TRBJ1-1, with 8 bases identical to TRBD1. There are 14 residues in the CDR3. Germline CDR1 SGDLS, CDR2 YYNGEE. V lost 8 bases, J lost 1 base, and 7 bases stayed unmatched. CDR3 sequence (DNA): TGTGCCAGTCGACAGGGGCCTGGGAACACTGAAGCTTTCTTT. Translating gives CASRQGPGNTEAFF.

The chain recombines TRBV7-2 with TRBJ1-4; 8 bases map to TRBD1. This CDR3 is 14 amino acids long. The trim removed 3 bases at V and 5 bases at J, leaving 2 bases unmatched. Germline values: CDR1 SGHTA, CDR2 FQGNSA. The CDR3 protein is CASSFRTGNEKLFF. The CDR3 DNA is TGTGCCAGCAGCTTTCGGACAGGGAATGAAAAACTGTTTTTT.

The chain joins TRBV5-1 to TRBJ1-3; 9 bases map to TRBD1. V lost 5 bases, J lost 4 bases, and 7 bases stayed unmatched. The CDR3 sequence is 15 residues long. CDR1 and CDR2 (germline): SGHRS, YFSETQ. As DNA, the CDR3 is TGCGCCAGCAGGTCCAGGACAGGGGTCGGAAACACCATATATTTT. The encoded protein is CASRSRTGVGNTIYF. The variable domain in full, completed from reference TRBV5-1 and TRBJ1-3, reads KAGVTQTPRYLIKTRGQQVTLSCSPISGHRSVSWYQQTPGQGLQFLFEYFSETQRNKGNFPGRFSGRQFSNSRSEMNVSTLELGDSALYLCASRSRTGVGNTIYFGEGSWLTVV.

The chain joins TRBV6-6 to TRBJ1-2; TRBD1 aligns across 9 bases. The V gene end was trimmed by 5 bases and the J gene end by 3 bases; junction bases not matched to a gene: 10. CDR3 length: 16 residues. Germline CDR1 is MNHNY and CDR2 is SVGAGI (reference sequence). The CDR3 nucleotides are TGTGCCAGCAGTCCCCAACGGACAGGGGATTACTATGGCTACACCTTC. Its protein product is CASSPQRTGDYYGYTF.

The J gene is TRBJ2-6, the V gene TRBV7-2, with 12 bases that match TRBD1. The CDR3 totals 19 residues. Unmatched junction bases numbered 7, after V lost 3 bases and J lost 1 base. Germline loops: CDR1 SGHTA, CDR2 FQGNSA. The CDR3 DNA sequence: TGTGCCAGCAGCTTCCCTTGGGGACAGGGGGCTTCTGGGGCCAACGTCCTGACTTTC. The encoded protein is CASSFPWGQGASGANVLTF. The whole variable domain, remainder taken from reference TRBV7-2 and TRBJ2-6, is GAGVSQSPSNKVTEKGKDVELRCDPISGHTALYWYRQSLGQGLEFLIYFQGNSAPDKSGLPSDRFSAERTGGSVSTLTIQRTQQEDSAVYLCASSFPWGQGASGANVLTFGAGSRLTVL.

The chain couples TRBV3-1 (or the pseudogene TRBV3-2) to TRBJ2-5, with 7 bases identical to TRBD2. The length of the CDR3 is 14 residues. Germline trimming cut 4 bases from V and 5 bases from J; bases unmatched to any gene: 7. Germline-derived CDR1 and CDR2 are LGHDT and YNNKEL (reference sequence). CDR3 nucleotides: TGTGCCAGCAGCCCGAGCGGGACGTTGGAGACCCAGTACTTC. Its translation: CASSPSGTLETQYF.

This chain connects TRBV5-1 to TRBJ2-1; 8 nucleotides match TRBD2. Germline V gives CDR1 SGHRS, CDR2 YFSETQ. V lost 4 bases to trimming and J lost 4 bases; unmatched junction nucleotides: 13. This CDR3 is built from 17 residues. CDR3 coding DNA: TGCGCCAGCAGCCCTGGAGGGCTAGCGGGCCTTTACAATGAGCAGTTCTTC. This encodes CASSPGGLAGLYNEQFF.

This clone was seen a single time. The chain recombines TRBV27 with TRBJ2-1; a possible D gene is TRBD2 (6 bases). Trimming left V 6 bases short and J 0 bases short, with 12 bases between. The CDR3 has 15 amino acids. From germline, CDR1 is MNHEY and CDR2 SMNVEV (reference sequence). The CDR3, as DNA: TGTGCCAGCAGCTGGGACTTGAGCTCCTACAATGAGCAGTTCTTC. Amino acids: CASSWDLSSYNEQFF.

The V gene is TRBV6-6, the J gene TRBJ2-1; 7 bases align to TRBD1. The CDR3 is made up of 16 amino acids. The J segment lost 0 bases and the V segment lost 6 bases, leaving 8 bases of the junction unmatched. The V gene's germline CDR1 is MNHNY and CDR2 SVGAGI (reference sequence). The CDR3 coding sequence is TGTGCCAGCAGCTCCTCTCGGGACAGCTCCTACAATGAGCAGTTCTTC. It is translated as CASSSSRDSSYNEQFF.